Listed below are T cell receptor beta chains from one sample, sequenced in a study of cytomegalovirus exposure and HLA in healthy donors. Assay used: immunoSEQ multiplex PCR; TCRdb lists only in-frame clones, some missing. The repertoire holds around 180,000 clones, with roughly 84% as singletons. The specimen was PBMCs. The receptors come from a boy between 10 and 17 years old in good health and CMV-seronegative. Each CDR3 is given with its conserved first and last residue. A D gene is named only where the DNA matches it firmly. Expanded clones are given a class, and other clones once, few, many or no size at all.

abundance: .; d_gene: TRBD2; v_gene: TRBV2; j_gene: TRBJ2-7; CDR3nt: TGTGCCAGCAGCGAAAATAGCGGGGCCTACGAGCAGTACTTC; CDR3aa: CASSENSGAYEQYF
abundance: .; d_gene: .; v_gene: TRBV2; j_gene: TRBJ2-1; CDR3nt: TGTGCCAGCACGAGGCCATCGGCGGACAATGAGCAGTTCTTC; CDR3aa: CASTRPSADNEQFF
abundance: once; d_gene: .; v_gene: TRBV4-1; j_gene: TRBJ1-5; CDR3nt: TGCGCCAGCAGCCAAGAGAACTCAGAAGGGGATCAGCCCCAGCATTTT; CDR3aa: CASSQENSEGDQPQHF
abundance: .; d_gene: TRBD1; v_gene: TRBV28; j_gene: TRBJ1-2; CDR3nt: TGTGCCAGCAGTTTGGGACAGAGGGATGGCTACACCTTC; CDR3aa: CASSLGQRDGYTF
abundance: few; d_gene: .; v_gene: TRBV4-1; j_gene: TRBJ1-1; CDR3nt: TGCGCCAGCAGTGAGGGCCTGAACACTGAAGCTTTCTTT; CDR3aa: CASSEGLNTEAFF
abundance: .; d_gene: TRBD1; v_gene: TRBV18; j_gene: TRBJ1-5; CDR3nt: TGTGCCAGCTCAAGGACAGGGGGAGAGCCCCAGCATTTT; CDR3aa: CASSRTGGEPQHF
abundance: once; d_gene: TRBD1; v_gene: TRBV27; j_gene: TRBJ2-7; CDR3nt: TGTGCCAGCACTTGGACAGGAGACTACGAGCAGTACTTC; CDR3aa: CASTWTGDYEQYF
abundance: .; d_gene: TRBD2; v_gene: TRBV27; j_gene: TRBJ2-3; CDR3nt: TGTGCCAGCAGTTTAATATGGAGCGGGAATTTTCACGATACGCAGTATTTT; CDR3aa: CASSLIWSGNFHDTQYF
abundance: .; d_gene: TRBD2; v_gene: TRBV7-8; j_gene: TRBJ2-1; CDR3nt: TGTGCCAGCAGGCGAAGCGGGAGCACGTACAATGAGCAGTTCTTC; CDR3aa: CASRRSGSTYNEQFF
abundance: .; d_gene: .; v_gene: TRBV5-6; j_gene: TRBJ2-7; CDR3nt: TGTGCCAGCAGCTTGCGGGGAATCTACGAGCAGTACTTC; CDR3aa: CASSLRGIYEQYF
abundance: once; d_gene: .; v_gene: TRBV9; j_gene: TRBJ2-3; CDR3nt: TGTGCCAGCAGCCCTCAAGTGGGACTTAGCACAGATACGCAGTATTTT; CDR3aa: CASSPQVGLSTDTQYF
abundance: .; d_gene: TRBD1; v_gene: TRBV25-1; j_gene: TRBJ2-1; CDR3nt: TGTGCCAGCAGTCTCCTCCCCGGGACAGGGAGTTCCGGTGAGCAGTTCTTC; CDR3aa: CASSLLPGTGSSGEQFF
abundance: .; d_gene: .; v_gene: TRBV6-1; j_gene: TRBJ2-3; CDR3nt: TGTGCCAGCAGAGGAGCAGATACGCAGTATTTT; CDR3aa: CASRGADTQYF
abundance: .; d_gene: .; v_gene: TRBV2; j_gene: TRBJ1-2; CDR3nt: TGTGCCAGTACCCAACCTCAGTTATGGTATGGCTACACCTTC; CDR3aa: CASTQPQLWYGYTF
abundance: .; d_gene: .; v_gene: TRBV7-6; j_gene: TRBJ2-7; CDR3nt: TGTGCCAGCAGCTTTCGGCGGGACGAGCAGTACTTC; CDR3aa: CASSFRRDEQYF
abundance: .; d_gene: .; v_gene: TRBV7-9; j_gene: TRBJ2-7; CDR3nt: TGTGCCAGCAGCTTAGGGGATACAGGGTACCACGAGCAGTACTTC; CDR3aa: CASSLGDTGYHEQYF
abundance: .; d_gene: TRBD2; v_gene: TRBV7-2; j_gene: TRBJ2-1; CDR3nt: TGTGCCAGCAGCTTAAAGGCGGGAGGGCCCTTTGAGCAGTTCTTC; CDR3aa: CASSLKAGGPFEQFF
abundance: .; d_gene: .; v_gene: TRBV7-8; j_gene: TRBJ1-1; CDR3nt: TGTGCCAGCAGCGTCCACCAAATCGGGTCCATGAACACTGAAGCTTTCTTT; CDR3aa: CASSVHQIGSMNTEAFF
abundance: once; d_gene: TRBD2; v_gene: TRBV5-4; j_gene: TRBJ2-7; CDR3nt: TGTGCCAGCAGCATTACTAGCGACGAGCAGTACTTC; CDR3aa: CASSITSDEQYF
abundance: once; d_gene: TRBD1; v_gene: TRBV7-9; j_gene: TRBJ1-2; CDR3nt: TGTGCCAGCAGCTTAGCCGGGACAGGGGGTTATGCGCGGTATGGCTACACCTTC; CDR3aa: CASSLAGTGGYARYGYTF
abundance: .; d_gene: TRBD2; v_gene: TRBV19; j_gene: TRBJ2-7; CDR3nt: TGTGCCAGTAGTCGCGGGGGTCTCTCCTACGAGCAGTACTTC; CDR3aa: CASSRGGLSYEQYF
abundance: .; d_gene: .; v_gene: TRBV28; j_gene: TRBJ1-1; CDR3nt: TGTGCCAGCAGTATAACCCGCCAGGTCCTGAACACTGAAGCTTTCTTT; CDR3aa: CASSITRQVLNTEAFF
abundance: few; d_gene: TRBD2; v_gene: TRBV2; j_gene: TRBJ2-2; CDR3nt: TGTGCCAGCGCCACTAGCGGGGGAGGCGGGGAGCTGTTTTTT; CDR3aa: CASATSGGGGELFF
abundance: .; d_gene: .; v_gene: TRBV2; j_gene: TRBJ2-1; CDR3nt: TGTGCCAGCAGCGTAAACAATGAGCAGTTCTTC; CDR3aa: CASSVNNEQFF
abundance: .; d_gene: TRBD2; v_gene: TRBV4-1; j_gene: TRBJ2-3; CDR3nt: TGCGCCAGCAGCCTACCCATAGCGGGGGAAGGAGATACGCAGTATTTT; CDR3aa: CASSLPIAGEGDTQYF
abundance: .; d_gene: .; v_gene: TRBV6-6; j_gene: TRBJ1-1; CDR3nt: TGTGCCAGCAGTTCTAATATCATGAACACTGAAGCTTTCTTT; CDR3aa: CASSSNIMNTEAFF
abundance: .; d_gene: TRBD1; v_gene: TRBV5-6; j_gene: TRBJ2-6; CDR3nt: TGTGCCAGCAGCAAAATCGGGCAGGGGGCTGGGGCCAACGTCCTGACTTTC; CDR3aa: CASSKIGQGAGANVLTF
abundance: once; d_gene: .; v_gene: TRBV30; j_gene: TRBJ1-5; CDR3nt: TGTGCCTGGAGTTCCCCGGCCCCGGGCGGGGGGCCCAATCAGCCCCAGCATTTT; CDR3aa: CAWSSPAPGGGPNQPQHF
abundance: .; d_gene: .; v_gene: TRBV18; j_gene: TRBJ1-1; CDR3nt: TGTGCCAGCTCACCACCGCAGGGGATGAACACTGAAGCTTTCTTT; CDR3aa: CASSPPQGMNTEAFF
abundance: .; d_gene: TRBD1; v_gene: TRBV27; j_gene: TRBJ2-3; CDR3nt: TGTGCCAGCAGTCCTCAGGGGGCGGATACGCAGTATTTT; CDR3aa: CASSPQGADTQYF
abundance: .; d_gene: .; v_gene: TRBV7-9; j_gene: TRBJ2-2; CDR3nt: TGTGCCAGCAGTTTAGCCCGACCGGGACACATTAACACCGGGGAGCTGTTTTTT; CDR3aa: CASSLARPGHINTGELFF
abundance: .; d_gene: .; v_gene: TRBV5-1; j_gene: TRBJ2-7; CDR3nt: TGCGCCAGCAGCTTGTATCAGGGTATGGAATACGAGCAGTACTTC; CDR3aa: CASSLYQGMEYEQYF
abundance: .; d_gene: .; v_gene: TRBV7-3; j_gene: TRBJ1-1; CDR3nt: TGCGCCAGCAGCACCCGGGGGGGCACTGAAGCTTTCTTT; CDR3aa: CASSTRGGTEAFF
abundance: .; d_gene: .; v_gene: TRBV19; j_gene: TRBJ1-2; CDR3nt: TGTGCCAGTAGTGCATGGGCCCCAGCTAACTATGGCTACACCTTC; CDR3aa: CASSAWAPANYGYTF
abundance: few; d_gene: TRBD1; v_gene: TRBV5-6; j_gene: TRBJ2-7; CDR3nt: TGTGCCAGCAGCTTGGTGGGACAGGAGACCTACGAGCAGTACTTC; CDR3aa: CASSLVGQETYEQYF
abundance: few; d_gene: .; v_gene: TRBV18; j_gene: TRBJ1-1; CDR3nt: TGTGCCAGCTCACCAAACAGGGTGGCCGAAGCTTTCTTT; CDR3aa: CASSPNRVAEAFF
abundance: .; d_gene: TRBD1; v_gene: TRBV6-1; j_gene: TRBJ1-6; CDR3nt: TGTGCCAGCAGTGAAGCGCTAGGGACAGCGGATCGTTCACCCCTCCACTTT; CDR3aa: CASSEALGTADRSPLHF
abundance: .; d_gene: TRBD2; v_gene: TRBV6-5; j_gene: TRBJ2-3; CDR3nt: TGTGCCAGCAGTCGTGCTAGCGGGGGCACAGATACGCAGTATTTT; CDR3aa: CASSRASGGTDTQYF
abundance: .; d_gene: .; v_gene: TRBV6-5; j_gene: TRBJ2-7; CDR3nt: TGTGCCAGCACCCGAGGTGTAGGAGCCGAGCAGTACTTC; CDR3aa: CASTRGVGAEQYF
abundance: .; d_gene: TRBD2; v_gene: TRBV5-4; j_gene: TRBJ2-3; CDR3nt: TGTGCCAGCAGCTTGTCTCTAGCGGGGGGGCTGGCAGATACGCAGTATTTT; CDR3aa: CASSLSLAGGLADTQYF
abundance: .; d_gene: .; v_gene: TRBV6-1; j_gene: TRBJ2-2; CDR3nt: TGTGCCAGCAGAAACGGTGCCACCGGGGAGCTGTTTTTT; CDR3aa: CASRNGATGELFF
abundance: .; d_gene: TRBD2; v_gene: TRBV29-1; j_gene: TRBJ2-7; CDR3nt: TGCAGCGTTGGCGGGAGAGCCTCCTACGAGCAGTACTTC; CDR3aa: CSVGGRASYEQYF
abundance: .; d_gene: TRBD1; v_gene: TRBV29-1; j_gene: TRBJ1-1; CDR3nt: TGCAGCGTTGGAACAGGGGGGACTGAAGCTTTCTTT; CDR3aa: CSVGTGGTEAFF
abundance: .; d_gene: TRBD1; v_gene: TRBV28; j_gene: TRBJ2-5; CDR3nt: TGTGCCAGCAGTCCCCCGGACAGGGACCAAGAGACCCAGTACTTC; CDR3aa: CASSPPDRDQETQYF
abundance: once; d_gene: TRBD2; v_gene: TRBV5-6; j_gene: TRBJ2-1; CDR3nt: TGTGCCAGCAGCTTGGGACTAGCGGGAGCCAATGAGCAGTTCTTC; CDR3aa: CASSLGLAGANEQFF
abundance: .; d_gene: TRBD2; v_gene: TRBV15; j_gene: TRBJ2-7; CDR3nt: TGTGCCACCAGCAGACACTCTCGGGCTAGCGGGAGCTCTTACGAGCAGTACTTC; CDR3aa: CATSRHSRASGSSYEQYF
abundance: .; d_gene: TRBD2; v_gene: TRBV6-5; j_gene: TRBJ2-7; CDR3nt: TGTGCCAGCAGTTACACGACTAGCGGGGGAGGTTACGAGCAGTACTTC; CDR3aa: CASSYTTSGGGYEQYF
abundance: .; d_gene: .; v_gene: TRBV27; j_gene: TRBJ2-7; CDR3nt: TGTGCCAGCAGTCCGCCTCTGGGCAACTCCTACGAGCAGTACTTC; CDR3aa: CASSPPLGNSYEQYF
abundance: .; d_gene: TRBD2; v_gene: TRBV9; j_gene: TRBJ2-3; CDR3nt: TGTGCCAGCAGCGTAGCTACGGCGGGGGGGGCGGATACGCAGTATTTT; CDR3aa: CASSVATAGGADTQYF
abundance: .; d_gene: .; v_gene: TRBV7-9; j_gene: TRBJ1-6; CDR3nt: TGTTCCAGCAGCTTAGTTCGGGAAAATTCACCCCTCCACTTT; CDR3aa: CSSSLVRENSPLHF
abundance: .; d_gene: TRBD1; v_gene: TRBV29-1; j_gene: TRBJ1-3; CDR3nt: TGCAGCGTTGAAGGAGCAGGGGGCGGAAACACCATATATTTT; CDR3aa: CSVEGAGGGNTIYF